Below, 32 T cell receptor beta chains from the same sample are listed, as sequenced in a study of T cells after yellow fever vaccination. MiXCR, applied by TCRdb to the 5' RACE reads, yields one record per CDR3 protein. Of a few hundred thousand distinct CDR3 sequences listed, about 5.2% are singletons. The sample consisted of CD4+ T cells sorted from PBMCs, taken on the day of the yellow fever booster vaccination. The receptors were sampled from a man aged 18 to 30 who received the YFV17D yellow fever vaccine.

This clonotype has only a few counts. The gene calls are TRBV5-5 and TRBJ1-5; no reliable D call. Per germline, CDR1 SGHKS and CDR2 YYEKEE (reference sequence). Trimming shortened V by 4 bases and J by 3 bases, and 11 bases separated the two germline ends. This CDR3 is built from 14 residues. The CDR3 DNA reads TGTGCCAGCAGCAGCCAGGAGGTCAATCAGCCCCAGCATTTT. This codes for CASSSQEVNQPQHF.

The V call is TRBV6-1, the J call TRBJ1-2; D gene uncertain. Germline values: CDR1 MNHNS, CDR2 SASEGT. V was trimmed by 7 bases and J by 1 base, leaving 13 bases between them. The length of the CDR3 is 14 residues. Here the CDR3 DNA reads TGTGCCAGCACCCAATCTTGGAGTAACTATGGCTACACCTTC. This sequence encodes CASTQSWSNYGYTF.

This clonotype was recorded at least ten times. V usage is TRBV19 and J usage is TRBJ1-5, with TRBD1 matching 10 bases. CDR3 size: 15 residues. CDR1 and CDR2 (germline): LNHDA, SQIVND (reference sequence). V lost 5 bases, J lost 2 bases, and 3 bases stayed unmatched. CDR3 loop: CASSRTGGGNQPQHF. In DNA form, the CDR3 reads TGTGCCAGTAGTCGGACAGGGGGAGGCAATCAGCCCCAGCATTTT.

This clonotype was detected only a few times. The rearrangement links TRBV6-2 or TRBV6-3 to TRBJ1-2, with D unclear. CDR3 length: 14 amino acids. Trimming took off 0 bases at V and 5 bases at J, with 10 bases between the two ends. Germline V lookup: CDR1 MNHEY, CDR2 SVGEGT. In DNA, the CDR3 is TGTGCCAGCAGTTACTCGAATGGCATGTATGGCTACACCTTC. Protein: CASSYSNGMYGYTF.

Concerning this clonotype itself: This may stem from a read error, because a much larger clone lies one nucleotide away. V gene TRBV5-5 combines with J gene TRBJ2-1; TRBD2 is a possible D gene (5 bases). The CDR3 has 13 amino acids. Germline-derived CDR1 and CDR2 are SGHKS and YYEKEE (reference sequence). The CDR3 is CASSRIAGNEEFF. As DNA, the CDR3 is TGTGCCAGCAGCCGTATCGCGGGCAATGAGGAGTTCTTC.

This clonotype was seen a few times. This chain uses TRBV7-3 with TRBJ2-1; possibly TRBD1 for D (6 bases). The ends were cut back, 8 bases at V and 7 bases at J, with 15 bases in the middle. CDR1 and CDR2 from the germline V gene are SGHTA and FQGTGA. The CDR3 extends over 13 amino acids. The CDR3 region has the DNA TGTGCCAGCGGGGCAGGGGTTTCTAATGAGCAGTTCTTC. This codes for CASGAGVSNEQFF.

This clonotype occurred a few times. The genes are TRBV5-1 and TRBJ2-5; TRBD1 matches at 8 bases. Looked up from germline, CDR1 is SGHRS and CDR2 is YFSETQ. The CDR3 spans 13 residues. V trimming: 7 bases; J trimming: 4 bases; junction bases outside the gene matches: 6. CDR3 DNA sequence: TGCGCCAGCCACCGTGACAGGGGAGAGACCCAGTACTTC. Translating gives CASHRDRGETQYF.

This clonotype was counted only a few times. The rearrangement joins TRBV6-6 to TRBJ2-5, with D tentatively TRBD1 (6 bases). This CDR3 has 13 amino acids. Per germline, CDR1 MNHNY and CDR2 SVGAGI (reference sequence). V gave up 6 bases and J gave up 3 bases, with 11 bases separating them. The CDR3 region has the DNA TGTGCCAGCAGGCCAGGGGTAGAAGAGACCCAGTACTTC. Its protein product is CASRPGVEETQYF.

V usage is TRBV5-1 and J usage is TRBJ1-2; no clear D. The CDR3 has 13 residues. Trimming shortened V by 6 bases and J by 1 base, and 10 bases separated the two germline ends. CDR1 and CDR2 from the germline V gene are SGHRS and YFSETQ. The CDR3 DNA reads TGCGCCAGCAACTCAGGAGATAACTATGGCTACACCTTC. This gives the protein CASNSGDNYGYTF.

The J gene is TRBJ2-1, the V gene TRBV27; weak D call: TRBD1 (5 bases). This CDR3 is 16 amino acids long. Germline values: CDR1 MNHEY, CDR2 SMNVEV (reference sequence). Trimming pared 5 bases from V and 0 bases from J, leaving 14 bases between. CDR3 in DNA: TGTGCCAGCAGTCCCCGGCGAGACAGCTCCTACAATGAGCAGTTCTTC. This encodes CASSPRRDSSYNEQFF.

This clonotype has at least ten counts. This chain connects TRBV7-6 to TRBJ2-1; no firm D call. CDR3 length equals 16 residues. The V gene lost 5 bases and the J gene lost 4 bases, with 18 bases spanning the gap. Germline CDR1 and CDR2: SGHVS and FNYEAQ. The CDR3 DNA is TGTGCCAGCAGCCCCTACCCCCCCAACGTTTACAATGAGCAGTTCTTC. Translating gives CASSPYPPNVYNEQFF.

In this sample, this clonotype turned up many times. CDR3 bases: TGTGCCAGCAGTGACAACGCGGGGGCTAACAATGAGCAGTTCTTC. This gives the protein CASSDNAGANNEQFF. The chain couples TRBV6-4 to TRBJ2-1, with D perhaps TRBD2 (7 bases). The CDR3 is made up of 15 amino acids. Germline CDR1 is MRHNA and CDR2 is SNTAGT. V was trimmed by 2 bases and J by 5 bases, leaving 13 bases between them.

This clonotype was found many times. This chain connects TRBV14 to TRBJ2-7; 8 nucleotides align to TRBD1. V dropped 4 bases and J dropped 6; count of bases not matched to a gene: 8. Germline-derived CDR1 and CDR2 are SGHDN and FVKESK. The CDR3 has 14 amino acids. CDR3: CASSRTGLNTEQYF. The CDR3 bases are TGTGCCAGCAGCCGGACAGGGCTCAACACCGAGCAGTACTTC.

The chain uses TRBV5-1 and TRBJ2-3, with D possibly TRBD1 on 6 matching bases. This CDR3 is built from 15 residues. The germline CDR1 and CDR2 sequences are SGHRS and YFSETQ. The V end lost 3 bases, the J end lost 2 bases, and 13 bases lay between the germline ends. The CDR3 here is CASSSGVTPTDTQYF. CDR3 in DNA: TGCGCCAGCAGCTCAGGGGTAACCCCCACAGATACGCAGTATTTT.

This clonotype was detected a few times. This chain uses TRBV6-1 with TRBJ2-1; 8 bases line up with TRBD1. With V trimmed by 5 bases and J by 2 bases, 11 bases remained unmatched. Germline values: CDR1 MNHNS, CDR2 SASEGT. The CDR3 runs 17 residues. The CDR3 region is CASSRTGTADAYNEQFF. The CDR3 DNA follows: TGTGCCAGCAGTAGGACAGGGACCGCGGACGCCTACAATGAGCAGTTCTTC.

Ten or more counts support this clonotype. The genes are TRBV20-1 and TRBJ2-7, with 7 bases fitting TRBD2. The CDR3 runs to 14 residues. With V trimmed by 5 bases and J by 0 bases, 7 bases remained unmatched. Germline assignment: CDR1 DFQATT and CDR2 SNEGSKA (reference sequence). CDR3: CSAGRADSSYEQYF. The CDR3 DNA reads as TGCAGTGCTGGGAGGGCAGACAGCTCCTACGAGCAGTACTTC.

The CDR3 DNA reads as TGTGCCAGCATTAGGGGCCGAACCTACAATGAGCAGTTCTTC. This translates into CASIRGRTYNEQFF. The V and J genes are TRBV11-2 and TRBJ2-1; a possible D gene is TRBD1 (5 bases). CDR3 length: 14 amino acids. Trimming cost V 7 bases and J 2 bases, with 12 bases left between them. Germline CDR1 SGHAT, CDR2 FQNNGV.

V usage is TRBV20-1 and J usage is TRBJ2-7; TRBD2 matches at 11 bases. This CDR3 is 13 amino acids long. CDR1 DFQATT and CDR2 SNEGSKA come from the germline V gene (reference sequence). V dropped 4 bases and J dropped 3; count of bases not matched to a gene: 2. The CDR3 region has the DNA TGCAGTGCTACTAGCGGGGGGAACTACGAGCAGTACGTC. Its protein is CSATSGGNYEQYV.

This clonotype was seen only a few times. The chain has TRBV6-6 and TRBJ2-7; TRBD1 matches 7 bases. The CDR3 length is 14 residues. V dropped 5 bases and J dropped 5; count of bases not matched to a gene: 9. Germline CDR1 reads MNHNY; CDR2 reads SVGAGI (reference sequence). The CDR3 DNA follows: TGTGCCAGCAGTCATTCTCAGGGGGATCACGAGCAGTACGTC. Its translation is CASSHSQGDHEQYV.

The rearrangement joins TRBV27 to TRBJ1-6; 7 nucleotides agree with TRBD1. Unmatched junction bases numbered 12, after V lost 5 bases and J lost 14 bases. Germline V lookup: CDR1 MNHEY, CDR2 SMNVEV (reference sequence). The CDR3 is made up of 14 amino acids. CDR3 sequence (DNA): TGTGCCAGCAGTCCAGTTCGACAGGGAGGGTCCCTCCACTTT. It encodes CASSPVRQGGSLHF.

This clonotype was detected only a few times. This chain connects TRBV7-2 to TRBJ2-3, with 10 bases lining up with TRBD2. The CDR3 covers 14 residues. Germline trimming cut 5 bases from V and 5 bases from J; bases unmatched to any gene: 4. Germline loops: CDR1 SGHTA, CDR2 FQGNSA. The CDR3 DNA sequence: TGTGCCAGCAGCCCGGGACTAGCGATAGATACGCAGTATTTT. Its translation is CASSPGLAIDTQYF. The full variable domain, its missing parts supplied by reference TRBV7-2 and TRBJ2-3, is GAGVSQSPSNKVTEKGKDVELRCDPISGHTALYWYRQSLGQGLEFLIYFQGNSAPDKSGLPSDRFSAERTGGSVSTLTIQRTQQEDSAVYLCASSPGLAIDTQYFGPGTRLTVL.

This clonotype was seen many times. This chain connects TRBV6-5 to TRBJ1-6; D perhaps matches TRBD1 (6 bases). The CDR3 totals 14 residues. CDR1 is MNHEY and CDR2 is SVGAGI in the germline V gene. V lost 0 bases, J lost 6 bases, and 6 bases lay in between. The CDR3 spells CASSYSDSNSPLHF. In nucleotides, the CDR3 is TGTGCCAGCAGTTACTCGGACAGTAATTCACCCCTCCACTTT.

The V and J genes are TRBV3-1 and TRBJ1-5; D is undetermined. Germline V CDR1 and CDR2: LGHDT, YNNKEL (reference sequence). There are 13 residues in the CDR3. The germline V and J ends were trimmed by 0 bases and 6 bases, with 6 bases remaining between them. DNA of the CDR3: TGTGCCAGCAGCCAAGATACGGGTCAGCCCCAGCATTTT. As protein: CASSQDTGQPQHF. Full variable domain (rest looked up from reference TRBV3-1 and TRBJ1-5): DTAVSQTPKYLVTQMGNDKSIKCEQNLGHDTMYWYKQDSKKFLKIMFSYNNKELIINETVPNRFSPKSPDKAHLNLHINSLELGDSAVYFCASSQDTGQPQHFGDGTRLSIL.

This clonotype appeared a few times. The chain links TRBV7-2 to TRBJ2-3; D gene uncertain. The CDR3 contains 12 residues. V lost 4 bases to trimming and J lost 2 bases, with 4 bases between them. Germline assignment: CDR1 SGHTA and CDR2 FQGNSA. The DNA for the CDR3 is TGTGCCAGCAGCTACCACACAGATACGCAGTATTTT. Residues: CASSYHTDTQYF.

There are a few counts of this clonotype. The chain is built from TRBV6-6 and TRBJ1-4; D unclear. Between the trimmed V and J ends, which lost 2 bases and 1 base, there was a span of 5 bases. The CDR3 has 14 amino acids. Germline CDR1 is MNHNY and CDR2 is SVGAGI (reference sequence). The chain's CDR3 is CASSYEGTNEKLFF. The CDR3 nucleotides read TGTGCCAGCAGTTACGAGGGAACTAATGAAAAACTGTTTTTT.

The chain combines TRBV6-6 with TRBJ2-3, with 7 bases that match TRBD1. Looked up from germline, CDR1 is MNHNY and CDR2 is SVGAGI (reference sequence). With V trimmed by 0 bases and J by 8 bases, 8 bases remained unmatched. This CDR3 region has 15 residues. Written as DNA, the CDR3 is TGTGCCAGCAGTTACTCTAAAAAAGGGGGCGGTACGCAGTATTTT. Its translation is CASSYSKKGGGTQYF.

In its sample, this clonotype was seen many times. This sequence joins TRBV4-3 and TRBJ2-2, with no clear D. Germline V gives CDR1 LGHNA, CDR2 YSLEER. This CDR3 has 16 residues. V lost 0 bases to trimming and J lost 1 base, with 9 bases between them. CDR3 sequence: CASSQELVQNTGELFF. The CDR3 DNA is TGCGCCAGCAGCCAAGAATTGGTACAGAACACCGGGGAGCTGTTTTTT.

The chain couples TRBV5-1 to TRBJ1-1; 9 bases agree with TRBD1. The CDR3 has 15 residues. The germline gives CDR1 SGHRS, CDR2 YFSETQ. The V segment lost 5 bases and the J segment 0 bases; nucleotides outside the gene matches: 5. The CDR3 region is CASRTGGNMNTEAFF. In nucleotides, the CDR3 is TGCGCCAGCAGGACAGGGGGGAACATGAACACTGAAGCTTTCTTT.

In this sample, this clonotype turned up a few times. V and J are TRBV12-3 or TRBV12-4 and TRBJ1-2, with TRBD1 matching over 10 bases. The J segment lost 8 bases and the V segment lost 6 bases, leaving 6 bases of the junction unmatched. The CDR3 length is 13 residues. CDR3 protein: CASRTTGGSGYTF. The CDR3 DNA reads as TGTGCCAGCAGGACGACAGGGGGCAGCGGCTACACCTTC.

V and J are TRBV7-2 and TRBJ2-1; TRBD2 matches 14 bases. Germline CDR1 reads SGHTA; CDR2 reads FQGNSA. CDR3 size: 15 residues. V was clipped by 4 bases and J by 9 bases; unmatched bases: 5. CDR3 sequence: CASSSGLAGGLEQFF. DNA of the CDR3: TGTGCCAGCAGCTCAGGACTAGCGGGGGGACTTGAGCAGTTCTTC.

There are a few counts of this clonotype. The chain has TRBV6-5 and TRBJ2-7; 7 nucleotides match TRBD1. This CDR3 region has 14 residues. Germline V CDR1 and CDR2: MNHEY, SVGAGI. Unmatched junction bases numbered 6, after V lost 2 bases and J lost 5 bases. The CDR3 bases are TGTGCCAGCAGTTACCGGCAGGGGGTCCACGAGCAGTACTTC. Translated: CASSYRQGVHEQYF.

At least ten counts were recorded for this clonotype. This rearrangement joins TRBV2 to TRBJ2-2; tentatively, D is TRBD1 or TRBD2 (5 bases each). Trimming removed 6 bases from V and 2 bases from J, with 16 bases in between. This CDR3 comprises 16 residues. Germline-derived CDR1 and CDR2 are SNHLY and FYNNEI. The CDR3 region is CASSDTGTINTGELFF. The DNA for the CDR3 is TGTGCCAGCAGCGATACCGGGACGATAAACACCGGGGAGCTGTTTTTT. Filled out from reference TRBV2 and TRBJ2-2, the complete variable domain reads EPEVTQTPSHQVTQMGQEVILRCVPISNHLYFYWYRQILGQKVEFLVSFYNNEISEKSEIFDDQFSVERPDGSNFTLKIRSTKLEDSAMYFCASSDTGTINTGELFFGEGSRLTVL.